This T cell receptor beta chain was sequenced for a study of T cell repertoires in cytomegalovirus infection. Study-wide context: Public TCR beta signatures marked donors with CMV infection and the matching HLA.

The length of the CDR3 is 14 residues. Trimming stripped 4 bases from V and 3 bases from J, with 15 bases between. Per germline, CDR1 DFQATT and CDR2 SNEGSKA (reference sequence). This clonotype has only a few counts. Its antigen remains unknown. Overall study findings and caveats: The ex vivo response was dominated by HLA-C-restricted CMV-specific TCR beta clonotypes.

TCRdb analysed the reads with MiXCR anew, one entry per CDR3 protein. The table records about 740,000 distinct CDR3 sequences, roughly 33% of them present only once. The sample in question was cultured PBMCs, obtained from culture after CMV antigen stimulation. The rearrangement links TRBV20-1 to TRBJ1-1; D is unclear. The receptor was isolated from a human donor in good health (CMV status not recorded). Some clones in this sample may be carry-over from other donors' samples. The CDR3 is CSATGPRTYTEAFF. The CDR3 nucleotides read TGCAGTGCTACAGGACCACGAACCTACACTGAAGCTTTCTTT.